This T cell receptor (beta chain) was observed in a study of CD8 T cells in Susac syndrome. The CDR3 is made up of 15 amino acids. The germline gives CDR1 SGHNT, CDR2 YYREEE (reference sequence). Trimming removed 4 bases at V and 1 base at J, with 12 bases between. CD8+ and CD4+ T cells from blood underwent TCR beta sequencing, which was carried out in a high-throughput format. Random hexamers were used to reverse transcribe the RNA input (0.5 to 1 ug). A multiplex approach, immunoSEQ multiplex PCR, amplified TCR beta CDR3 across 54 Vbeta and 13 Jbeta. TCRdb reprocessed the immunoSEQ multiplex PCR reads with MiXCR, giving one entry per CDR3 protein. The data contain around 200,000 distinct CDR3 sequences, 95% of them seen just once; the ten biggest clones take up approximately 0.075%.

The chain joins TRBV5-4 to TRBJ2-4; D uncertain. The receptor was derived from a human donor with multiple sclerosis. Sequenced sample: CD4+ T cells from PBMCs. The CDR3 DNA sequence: TGTGCCAGCAGCCAGGCTGAAGTGGCCAAAAACATTCAGTACTTC. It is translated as CASSQAEVAKNIQYF.